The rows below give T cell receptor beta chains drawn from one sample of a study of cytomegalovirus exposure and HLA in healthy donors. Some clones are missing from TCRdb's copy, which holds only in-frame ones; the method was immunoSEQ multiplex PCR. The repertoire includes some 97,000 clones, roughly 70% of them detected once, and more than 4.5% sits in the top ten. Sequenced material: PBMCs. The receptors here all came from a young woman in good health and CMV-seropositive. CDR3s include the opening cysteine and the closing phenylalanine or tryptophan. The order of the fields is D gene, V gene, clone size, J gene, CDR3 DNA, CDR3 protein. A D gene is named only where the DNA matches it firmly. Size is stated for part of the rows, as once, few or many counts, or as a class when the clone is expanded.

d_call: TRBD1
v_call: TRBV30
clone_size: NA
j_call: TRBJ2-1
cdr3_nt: TGTGCCTGTACTGACAGGGGGCGGCGAAATGAGCAGTTCTTC
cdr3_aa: CACTDRGRRNEQFF

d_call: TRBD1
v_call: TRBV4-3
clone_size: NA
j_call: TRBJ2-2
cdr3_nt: TGCGCCAGCAGCCATGGGACAGGGGGCGAGACCGGGGAGCTGTTTTTT
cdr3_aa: CASSHGTGGETGELFF

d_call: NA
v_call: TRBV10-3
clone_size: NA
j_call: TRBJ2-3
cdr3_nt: TGTGCCACTCAAAGGGAGGCAGATACGCAGTATTTT
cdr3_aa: CATQREADTQYF

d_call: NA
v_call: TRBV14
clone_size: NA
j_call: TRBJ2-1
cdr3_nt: TGTGCCAGCAGCCATTTTACCGGACGTGGGGCTGGCAATGAGCAGTTCTTC
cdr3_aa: CASSHFTGRGAGNEQFF

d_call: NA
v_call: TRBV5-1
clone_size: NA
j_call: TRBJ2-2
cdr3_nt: TGCGCCAGCAGACCGGTAGCAGATACCGGGGAGCTGTTTTTT
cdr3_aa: CASRPVADTGELFF

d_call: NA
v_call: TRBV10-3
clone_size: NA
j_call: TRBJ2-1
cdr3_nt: TGTGCCATCAGCACCGTTACGAGCTCCTACAATGAGCAGTTCTTC
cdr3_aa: CAISTVTSSYNEQFF

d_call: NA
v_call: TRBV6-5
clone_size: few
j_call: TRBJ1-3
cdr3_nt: TGTGCCAGCAGTTACGGGCAGGGCTCCGTTGGCACCATATATTTT
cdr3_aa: CASSYGQGSVGTIYF

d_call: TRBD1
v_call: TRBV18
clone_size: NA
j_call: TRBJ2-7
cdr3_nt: TGTGCCAGCTCACCAGGGACAGGTCCCACCGAGGGCGAGCAGTACTTC
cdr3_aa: CASSPGTGPTEGEQYF

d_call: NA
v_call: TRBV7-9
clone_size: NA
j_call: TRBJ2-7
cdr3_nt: TGTGCCAGCAGCTTGGAGACCTACTACGAGCAGTACTTC
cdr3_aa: CASSLETYYEQYF

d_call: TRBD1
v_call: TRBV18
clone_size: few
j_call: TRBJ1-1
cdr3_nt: TGTGCCAGCTCACCGGGGACAGGGGGGTTCATGAACACTGAAGCTTTCTTT
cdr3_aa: CASSPGTGGFMNTEAFF

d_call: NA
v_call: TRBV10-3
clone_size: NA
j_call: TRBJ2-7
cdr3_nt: TGTGCCATCGGGGCGGCCACGTCAGGCGAGCAGTACTTC
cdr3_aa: CAIGAATSGEQYF

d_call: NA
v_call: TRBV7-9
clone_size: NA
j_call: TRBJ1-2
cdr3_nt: TGTGCCAGCAGCTTAGTTGTTAATCCTGGGGCCTACACCTTC
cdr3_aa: CASSLVVNPGAYTF

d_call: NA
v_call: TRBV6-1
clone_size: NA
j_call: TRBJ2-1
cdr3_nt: TGTGCTCAAGGCGGGGATACCTACAATGAGCAGTTCTTC
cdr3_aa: CAQGGDTYNEQFF

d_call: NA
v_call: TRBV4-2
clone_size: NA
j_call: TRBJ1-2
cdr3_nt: TGTGCCAGCAGCCAAGAGGGGGCGAGGGCCTATGGCTACACCTTC
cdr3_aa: CASSQEGARAYGYTF

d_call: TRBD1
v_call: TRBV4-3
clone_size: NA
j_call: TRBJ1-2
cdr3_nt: TGCGCCAGCAGCCAAACCCGACAGGGGGCGGGTGGCTACACCTTC
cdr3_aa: CASSQTRQGAGGYTF

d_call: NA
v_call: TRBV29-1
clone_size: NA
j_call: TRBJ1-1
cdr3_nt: TGCAGCGTGCATATAACACGGGTGAACACTGAAGCTTTCTTT
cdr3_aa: CSVHITRVNTEAFF

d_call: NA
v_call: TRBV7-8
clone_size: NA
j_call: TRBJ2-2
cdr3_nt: TGTGCCAGCAGCACGGAGTGGGCCGGGGAGCTGTTTTTT
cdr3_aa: CASSTEWAGELFF

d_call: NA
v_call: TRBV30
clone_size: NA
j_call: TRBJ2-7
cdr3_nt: TGTGCCTGGAGTGCAGGGGCCCACGAGCAGTACTTC
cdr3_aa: CAWSAGAHEQYF

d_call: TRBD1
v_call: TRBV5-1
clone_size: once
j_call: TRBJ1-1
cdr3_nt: TGCGCCAGCAGCTCAGGGGCGACAGGGGACACTGAAGCTTTTTTT
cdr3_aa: CASSSGATGDTEAFF

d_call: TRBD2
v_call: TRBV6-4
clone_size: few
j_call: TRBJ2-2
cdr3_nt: TGTGCCAGCAGGACTAGCGGGGCAACCGGGGAGCTGTTTTTT
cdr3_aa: CASRTSGATGELFF

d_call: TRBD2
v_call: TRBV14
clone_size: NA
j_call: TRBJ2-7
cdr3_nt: TGTGCCAGCAGCCAAAGTTTTACGGGGGGTGAGGAGCAGTACTTC
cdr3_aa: CASSQSFTGGEEQYF

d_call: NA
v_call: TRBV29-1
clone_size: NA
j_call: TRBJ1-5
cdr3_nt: TGCAGCGTGGGGCGGCAGGGGACCGATCAGCCCCAGCATTTT
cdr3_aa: CSVGRQGTDQPQHF

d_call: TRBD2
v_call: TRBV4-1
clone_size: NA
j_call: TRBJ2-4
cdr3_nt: TGCGCCAGCAGCCACCACACGGGCGGGAGTGCTGCCAAAAACATTCAGTACTTC
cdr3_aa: CASSHHTGGSAAKNIQYF

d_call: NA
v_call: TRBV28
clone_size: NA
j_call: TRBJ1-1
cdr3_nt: TGTGCCAGCAGTTTAGTCCCTCGCTCAACAGGGAACAGGAACACTGAAGCTTTCTTT
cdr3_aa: CASSLVPRSTGNRNTEAFF

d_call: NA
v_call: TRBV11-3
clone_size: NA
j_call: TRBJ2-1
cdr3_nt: TGTGCCAGCAGCCCCCCTTCCGGGACTCCCTACGAGGATGAGCAGTTCTTC
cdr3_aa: CASSPPSGTPYEDEQFF

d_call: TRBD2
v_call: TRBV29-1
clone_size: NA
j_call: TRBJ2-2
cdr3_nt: TGCAGCGTTGGGCCCACAACCTCTAGCGGGAGGTACACCGGGGAGCTGTTTTTT
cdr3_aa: CSVGPTTSSGRYTGELFF

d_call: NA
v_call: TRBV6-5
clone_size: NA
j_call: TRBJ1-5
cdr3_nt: TGTGCCAGTCGACAGTCCCCGGTAGGGCCCCAGCATTTT
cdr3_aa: CASRQSPVGPQHF